This T cell receptor (beta chain) stems from a study of T cell changes during pregnancy in multiple sclerosis. The repertoire was sequenced with immunoSEQ multiplex PCR; TCRdb's copy has only in-frame clones and lacks some. The sample includes 25,000 to 35,000 clones, 89% of them seen just once. CDR1 is SNHLY and CDR2 is FYNNEI in the germline V gene. This CDR3 has 12 amino acids. About this clone itself: The junction shows a germline mismatch at one end, possibly a read error.

The sequence came from a female donor with multiple sclerosis, enrolled in a pregnancy study. This sample comprised CD8+ T cells from peripheral blood mononuclear cells, obtained in the second trimester of pregnancy. The V call is TRBV2, the J call TRBJ2-7; 7 nucleotides agree with TRBD1. The CDR3 spells CASSVVQGTSDF. In DNA form, the CDR3 reads TGTGCCAGCAGTGTTGTACAGGGGACATCAGACTTC.